Sequencing of this T cell receptor beta chain was carried out in a study of T cell responses to AZD1222 COVID-19 vaccine. This table comes from immunoSEQ multiplex PCR, and its TCRdb copy is limited to in-frame clones, with some not included. Among 95,000 to 110,000 clones listed, about 90% were seen once. As to this clone: Its antigen remains unidentified.

Study findings and constraints: Clonal diversity may have been underestimated, and the donors were mostly white British, with more females than males. With dominance at 160-218 and 743-854, vaccine-associated CD4 TCRs spanned spike. Two doses of AZD1222 preceded a rise in Spike-specific TCR breadth and depth.

The CDR3 spans 13 residues. Germline-derived CDR1 and CDR2 are SGHTA and FQGNSA. Losses at the gene ends were 5 bases for V and 4 bases for J; bases not matched to a gene: 3. The origin of this receptor is an adult who received the AZD1222 COVID-19 vaccine. This chain uses TRBV7-2 with TRBJ1-1; 8 bases are shared with TRBD1. The sample in question was peripheral blood, obtained 28 days after the second AZD1222 dose. CDR3 in DNA: TGTGCCAGCAGCGTCACAGGGGGCACTGAAGCTTTCTTT. It translates to CASSVTGGTEAFF.